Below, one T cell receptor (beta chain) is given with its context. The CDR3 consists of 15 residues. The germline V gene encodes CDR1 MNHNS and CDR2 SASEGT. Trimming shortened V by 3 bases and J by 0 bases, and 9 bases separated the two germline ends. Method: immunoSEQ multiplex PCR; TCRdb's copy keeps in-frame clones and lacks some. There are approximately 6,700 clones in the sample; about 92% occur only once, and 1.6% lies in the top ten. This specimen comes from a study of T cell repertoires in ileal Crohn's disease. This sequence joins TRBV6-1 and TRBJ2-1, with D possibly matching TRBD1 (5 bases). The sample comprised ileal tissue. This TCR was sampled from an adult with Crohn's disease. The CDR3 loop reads CASSEGRSSYNEQFF. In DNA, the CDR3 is TGTGCCAGCAGTGAGGGGCGGAGCTCCTACAATGAGCAGTTCTTC.